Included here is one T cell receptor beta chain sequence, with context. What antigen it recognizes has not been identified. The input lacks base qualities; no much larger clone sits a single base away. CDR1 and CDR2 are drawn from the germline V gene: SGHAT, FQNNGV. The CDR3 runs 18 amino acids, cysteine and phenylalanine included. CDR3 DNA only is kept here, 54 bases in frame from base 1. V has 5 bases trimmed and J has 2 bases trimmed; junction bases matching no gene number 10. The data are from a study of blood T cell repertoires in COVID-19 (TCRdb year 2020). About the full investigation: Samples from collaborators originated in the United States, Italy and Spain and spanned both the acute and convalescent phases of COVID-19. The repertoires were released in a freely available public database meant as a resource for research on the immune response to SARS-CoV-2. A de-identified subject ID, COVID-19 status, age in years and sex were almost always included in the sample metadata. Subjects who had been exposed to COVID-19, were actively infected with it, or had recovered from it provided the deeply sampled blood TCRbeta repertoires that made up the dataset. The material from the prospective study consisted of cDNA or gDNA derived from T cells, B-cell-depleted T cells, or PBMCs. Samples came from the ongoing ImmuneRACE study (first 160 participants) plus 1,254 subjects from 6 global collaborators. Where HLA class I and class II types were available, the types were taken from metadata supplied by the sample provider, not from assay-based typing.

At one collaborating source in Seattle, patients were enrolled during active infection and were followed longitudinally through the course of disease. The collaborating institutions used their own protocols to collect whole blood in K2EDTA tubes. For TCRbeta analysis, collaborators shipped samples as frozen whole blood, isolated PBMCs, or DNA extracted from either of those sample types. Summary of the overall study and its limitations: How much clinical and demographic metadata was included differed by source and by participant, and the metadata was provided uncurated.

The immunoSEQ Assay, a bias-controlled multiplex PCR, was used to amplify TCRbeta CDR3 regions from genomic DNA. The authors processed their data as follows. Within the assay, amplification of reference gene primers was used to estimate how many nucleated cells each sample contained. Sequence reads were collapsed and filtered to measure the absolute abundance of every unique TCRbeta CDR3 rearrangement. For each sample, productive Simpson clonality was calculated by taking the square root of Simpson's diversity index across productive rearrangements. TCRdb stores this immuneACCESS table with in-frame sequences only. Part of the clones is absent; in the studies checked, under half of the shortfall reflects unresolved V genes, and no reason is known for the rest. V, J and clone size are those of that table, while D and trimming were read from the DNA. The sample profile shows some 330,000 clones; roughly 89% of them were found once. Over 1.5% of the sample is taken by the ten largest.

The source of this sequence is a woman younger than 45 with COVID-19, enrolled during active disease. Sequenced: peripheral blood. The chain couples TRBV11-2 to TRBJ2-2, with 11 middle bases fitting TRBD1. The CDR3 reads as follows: CASSLWTGGAFNTGELFF. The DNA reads TGTGCCAGCAGCCTATGGACAGGGGGCGCCTTTAACACCGGGGAGCTGTTTTTT.